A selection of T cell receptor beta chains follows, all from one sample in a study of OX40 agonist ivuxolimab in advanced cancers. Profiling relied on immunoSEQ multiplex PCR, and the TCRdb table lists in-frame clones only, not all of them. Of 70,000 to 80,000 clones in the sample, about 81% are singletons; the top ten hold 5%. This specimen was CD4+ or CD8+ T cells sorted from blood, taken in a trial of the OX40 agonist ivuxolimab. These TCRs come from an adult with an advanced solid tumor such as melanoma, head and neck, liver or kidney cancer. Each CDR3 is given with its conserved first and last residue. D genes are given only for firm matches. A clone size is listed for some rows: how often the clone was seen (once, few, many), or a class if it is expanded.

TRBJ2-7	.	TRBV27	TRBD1	CASSLYGTGTYEQYF	TGTGCCAGCAGTTTATATGGGACAGGGACCTACGAGCAGTACTTC
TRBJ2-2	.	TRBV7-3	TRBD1	CASSLAGTGANTGELFF	TGTGCCAGCAGCTTAGCCGGGACAGGGGCGAACACCGGGGAGCTGTTTTTT
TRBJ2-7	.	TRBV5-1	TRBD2	CATRRTRDSYEQYF	TGCGCCACCAGGAGGACTAGGGACTCCTACGAGCAGTACTTC
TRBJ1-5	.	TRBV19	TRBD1	CASNRDSINQPQHF	TGTGCCAGTAATAGGGACAGTATTAATCAGCCCCAGCATTTT
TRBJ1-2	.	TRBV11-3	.	CASSSGTFDGYTF	TGTGCCAGCAGCTCCGGGACATTCGATGGCTACACCTTC
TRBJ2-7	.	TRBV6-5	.	CASTDPSGLSSHF	TGTGCCAGCACCGATCCTTCAGGGCTTAGTAGCCACTTC
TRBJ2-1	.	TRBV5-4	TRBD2	CASSFGTSGGGYNEQFF	TGTGCCAGCAGCTTTGGGACTAGCGGAGGGGGATACAATGAGCAGTTCTTC
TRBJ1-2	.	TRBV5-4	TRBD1	CASSLDRQGARYGYTF	TGTGCCAGCAGCTTGGATCGACAGGGGGCTAGGTATGGCTACACCTTC
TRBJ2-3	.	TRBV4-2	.	CASSPEEFSGNTDTQYF	TGTGCCAGCAGCCCAGAGGAATTTAGCGGCAACACAGATACGCAGTATTTT
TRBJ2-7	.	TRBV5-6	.	CASSLGGPYEQYF	TGTGCCAGCAGCTTGGGGGGTCCCTACGAGCAGTACTTC
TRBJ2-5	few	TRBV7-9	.	CASSLVPRMETQYF	TGTGCCAGCAGCTTAGTTCCTAGGATGGAGACCCAGTACTTC
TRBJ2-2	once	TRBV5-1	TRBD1	CASSGQGGPGTGELFF	TGCGCCAGCAGCGGACAGGGGGGCCCGGGCACCGGGGAGCTGTTTTTT
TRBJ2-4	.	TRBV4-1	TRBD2	CASSQELQRGMYF	TGCGCCAGCAGCCAAGAATTGCAGCGGGGGATGTACTTC
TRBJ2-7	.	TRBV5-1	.	CASSQDWSSYEQYF	TGCGCCAGCAGTCAAGACTGGAGCTCCTACGAGCAGTACTTC
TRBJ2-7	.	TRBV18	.	CASSSDGSGSEQYF	TGTGCCAGCTCAAGCGACGGGAGTGGGTCCGAGCAGTACTTC
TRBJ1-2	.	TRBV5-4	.	CASRQGTARRGYTF	TGTGCCAGCAGGCAAGGGACCGCTCGGCGTGGCTACACCTTC
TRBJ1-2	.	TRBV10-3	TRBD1	CATGGGTANYGYTF	TGTGCCACGGGAGGTGGGACAGCTAACTATGGCTACACCTTC
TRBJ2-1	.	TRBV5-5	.	CASSFQGGDEQFF	TGTGCCAGCAGCTTCCAGGGGGGAGATGAGCAGTTCTTC
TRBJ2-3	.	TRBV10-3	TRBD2	CAISEQRGVTDTQYF	TGTGCCATCAGTGAGCAGCGGGGGGTCACAGATACGCAGTATTTT
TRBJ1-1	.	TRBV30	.	CAWRRIEAFF	TGTGCCTGGAGGAGGATTGAAGCTTTCTTT
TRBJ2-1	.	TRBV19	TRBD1	CASSTRAILDRSRMNEQFF	TGTGCCAGTAGTACCCGCGCAATTTTGGACAGGTCACGGATGAATGAGCAGTTCTTC
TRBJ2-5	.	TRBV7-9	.	CASSLGGRYQETQYF	TGTGCCAGCAGCTTAGGAGGTCGGTACCAAGAGACCCAGTACTTC
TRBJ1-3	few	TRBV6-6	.	CASSLLGLGNTIYF	TGTGCCAGCAGCCTACTCGGGCTTGGAAACACCATATATTTT
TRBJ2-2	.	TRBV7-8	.	CASKFQGPPNTGELFF	TGTGCCAGCAAATTCCAGGGACCTCCGAACACCGGGGAGCTGTTTTTT
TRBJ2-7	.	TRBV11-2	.	CASSPNYRAEQYF	TGTGCCAGCAGCCCAAATTATCGGGCGGAGCAGTACTTC
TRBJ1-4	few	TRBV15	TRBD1	CATSRDGQGGEKLFF	TGTGCCACCAGCAGAGATGGGCAGGGGGGTGAAAAACTGTTTTTT
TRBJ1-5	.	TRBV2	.	CASSVGEPYSNQPQHF	TGTGCCAGCAGTGTGGGAGAGCCTTATAGCAATCAGCCCCAGCATTTT
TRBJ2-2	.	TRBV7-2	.	CASSPYTGELFF	TGTGCCAGCAGCCCGTACACCGGGGAGCTGTTTTTT
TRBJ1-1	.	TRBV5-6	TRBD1	CASSSDRLGAFF	TGTGCCAGCAGCTCGGACAGGCTTGGGGCTTTCTTT
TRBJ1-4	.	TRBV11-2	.	CASSSGLEKLFF	TGTGCCAGCAGCTCCGGGCTTGAAAAACTGTTTTTT
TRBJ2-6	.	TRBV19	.	CASSLGHSGANVLTF	TGTGCCAGTAGTCTCGGACACTCTGGGGCCAACGTCCTGACTTTC
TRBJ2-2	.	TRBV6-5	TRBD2	CASSPSGPRTGELFF	TGTGCCAGCAGTCCTAGCGGACCGCGGACCGGGGAGCTGTTTTTT
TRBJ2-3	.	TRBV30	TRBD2	CAWSPGLEVDTQYF	TGTGCCTGGAGTCCCGGACTAGAGGTAGATACGCAGTATTTT
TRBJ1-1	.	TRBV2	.	CASSYHAGNTEAFF	TGTGCCAGCAGCTATCACGCAGGGAACACTGAAGCTTTCTTT
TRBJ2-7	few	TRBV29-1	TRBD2	CSVESGGSEQYF	TGCAGCGTTGAGTCCGGGGGGTCCGAGCAGTACTTC
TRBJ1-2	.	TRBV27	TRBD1	CASSLQGAIGYTF	TGTGCCAGCAGTTTGCAGGGGGCAATAGGCTACACCTTC
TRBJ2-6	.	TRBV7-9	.	CASSLVSSGANVLTF	TGTGCCAGCAGCTTAGTCAGCTCTGGGGCCAACGTCCTGACTTTC
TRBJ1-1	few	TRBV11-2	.	CASRTQGVGTEAFF	TGTGCCAGCAGAACACAGGGAGTAGGCACTGAAGCTTTCTTT
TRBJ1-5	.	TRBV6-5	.	CASRQANQPQHF	TGTGCCAGCAGACAGGCCAATCAGCCCCAGCATTTT
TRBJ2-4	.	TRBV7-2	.	CASSLAVRASKNIQYF	TGTGCCAGCAGCTTAGCCGTGCGGGCTTCCAAAAACATTCAGTACTTC
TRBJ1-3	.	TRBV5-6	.	CASAWGLSGNTIYF	TGTGCCTCCGCGTGGGGTTTATCTGGAAACACCATATATTTT
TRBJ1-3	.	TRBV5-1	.	CASSLSTAEANTIYF	TGCGCCAGCAGCTTGTCGACAGCCGAAGCAAACACCATATATTTT
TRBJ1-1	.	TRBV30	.	CAWSRSTNTEAFF	TGTGCCTGGAGCCGATCTACAAACACTGAAGCTTTCTTT
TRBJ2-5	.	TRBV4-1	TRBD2	CASSQDPTGGGQETQYF	TGCGCCAGCAGCCAAGACCCCACGGGGGGTGGCCAAGAGACCCAGTACTTC
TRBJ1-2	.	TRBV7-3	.	CASSPSETNYGYTF	TGTGCCAGCAGCCCGAGTGAGACTAACTATGGCTACACCTTC
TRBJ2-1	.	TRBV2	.	CASSEYNEQFF	TGTGCCAGCAGTGAATACAATGAGCAGTTCTTC